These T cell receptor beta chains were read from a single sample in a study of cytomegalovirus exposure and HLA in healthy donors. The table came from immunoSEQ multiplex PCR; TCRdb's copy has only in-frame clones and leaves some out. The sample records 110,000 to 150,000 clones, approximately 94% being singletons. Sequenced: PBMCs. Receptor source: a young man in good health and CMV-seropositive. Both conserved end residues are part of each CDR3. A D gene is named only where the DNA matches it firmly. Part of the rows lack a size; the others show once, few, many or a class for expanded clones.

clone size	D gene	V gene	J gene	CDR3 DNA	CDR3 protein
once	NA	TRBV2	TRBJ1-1	TGTGCCAGCGGTGTGGGGCCGACGGCTTTCTTT	CASGVGPTAFF
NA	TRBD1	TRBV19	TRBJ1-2	TGTGCCAGTAGGACGGGACAGTTCTATGGCTACACCTTC	CASRTGQFYGYTF
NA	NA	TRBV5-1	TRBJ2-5	TGCGCCAGCAGTTTAGAAGAGACCCAGTACTTC	CASSLEETQYF
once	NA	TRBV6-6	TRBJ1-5	TGTGCCAGCAGAGACCGTGGGGGCACCAATCAGCCCCAGCATTTT	CASRDRGGTNQPQHF
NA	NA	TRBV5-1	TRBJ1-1	TGCGCCAGCAGCAAGGACAGTACCAACACTGAAGCTTTCTTT	CASSKDSTNTEAFF
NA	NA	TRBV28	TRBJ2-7	TGTGCCAGCAGTTTCTTTCAAAACCGGGACACCAACTACGAGCAGTACTTC	CASSFFQNRDTNYEQYF
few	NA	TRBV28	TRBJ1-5	TGTGCCAGCAGCAATTATCAGCCCCAGCATTTT	CASSNYQPQHF
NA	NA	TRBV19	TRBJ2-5	TGTGCCAGTAGTTCTAGCTACTCGGAGACCCAGTACTTC	CASSSSYSETQYF
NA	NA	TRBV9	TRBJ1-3	TGTGCCAGCAGCCCCAGGCCAGTCTCTGGAAACACCATATATTTT	CASSPRPVSGNTIYF
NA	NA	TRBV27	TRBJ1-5	TGTGCCAGCAGTCCCCACAGGGTAGGGAATCAGCCCCAGCATTTT	CASSPHRVGNQPQHF
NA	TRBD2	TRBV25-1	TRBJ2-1	TGTGCCAGCAGTGGGACCGGGACTAGCTCCTACGGAGACAATGAGCAGTTCTTC	CASSGTGTSSYGDNEQFF
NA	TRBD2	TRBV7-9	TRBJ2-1	TGTGCCAGCAGCCCGACTAGCGGGAGAGTGGATGAGCAGTTCTTC	CASSPTSGRVDEQFF
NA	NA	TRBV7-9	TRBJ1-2	TGTGCCAGCAGCTTACGGTATTTGGCCCAACTAAAGACTGACTATGGCTACACCTTC	CASSLRYLAQLKTDYGYTF
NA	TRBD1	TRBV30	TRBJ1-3	TGTGCCTGGCGAAACCAGGACAGGTTCAACACCATATATTTT	CAWRNQDRFNTIYF
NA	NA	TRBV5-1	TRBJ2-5	TGCGCCAGCAGCCCCGCTACTTTGACAGGTTGGGAGACCCAGTACTTC	CASSPATLTGWETQYF
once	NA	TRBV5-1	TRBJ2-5	TGCGCCAGCAGCTTGGGACTAGCTAGGAGGGGGGAGACCCAGTACTTC	CASSLGLARRGETQYF
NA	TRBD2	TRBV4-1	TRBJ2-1	TGCGCCAGCAGCCAAGAGGGACTAGCTGTTAATGAGCAGTTCTTC	CASSQEGLAVNEQFF
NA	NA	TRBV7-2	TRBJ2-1	TGTGCCAGCAGCCACTACTATGAGCAGTTCTTC	CASSHYYEQFF
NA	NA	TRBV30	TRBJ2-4	TGTGCCTGGAGTGTTTCCCCCACTGTGGACATTCAGTACTTC	CAWSVSPTVDIQYF
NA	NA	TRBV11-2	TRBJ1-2	TGTGCCAGCAGCCCCGGACAGATTTATGGCTACACCTTC	CASSPGQIYGYTF
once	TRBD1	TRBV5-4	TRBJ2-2	TGTGCCAGCAGCTGGGACAGGGCCCACAACACCGGGGAGCTGTTTTTT	CASSWDRAHNTGELFF
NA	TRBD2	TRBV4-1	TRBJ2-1	TGCGCCAGCAGCCAAGATGTCCAGCGGGAGATATACAATGAGCAGTTCTTC	CASSQDVQREIYNEQFF